The subject of this entry is one T cell receptor (beta chain). Its antigen remains undetermined. Base qualities are not recorded, but no much larger clone differs from it by a single base. The data derive from a study of CD8 T cells in ankylosing spondylitis (dated by TCRdb to about 2017). Describing the broader study: T cell receptor beta repertoires were profiled in healthy donors and ankylosing spondylitis patients so that disease-linked TCR variants could be found. In total, the full study cohort was made up of some 110 healthy donors and more than 20 ankylosing spondylitis patients. Peripheral blood was sampled, and synovial fluid was also collected from ankylosing spondylitis patients.

What the study reported, not specific to this receptor: Significant enrichment of the disease-linked clones was reported in matched synovial fluid samples from ankylosing spondylitis patients. Blood from ankylosing spondylitis patients appeared to be characterized by a TCR beta motif made up of under ten highly homologous amino acid variants. Some motif variants were previously reported in synovial fluid and blood of reactive arthritis patients, suggesting common disease-initiation mechanisms. The disease-linked clones had a CD8+ phenotype and were found at relatively low frequencies in peripheral blood.

Trimming accounts for 6 bases at V and 5 bases at J, while the number of junction bases matched to no gene is 10. Spanning cysteine to phenylalanine, the CDR3 consists of 15 amino acids. Only the CDR3 portion is preserved as DNA: 45 bases, with reading frame beginning at the first base. Via the germline V gene, CDR1 is MNHNS and CDR2 SASEGT. TCRdb shows the sequencer as Illumina HiSeq 2500. Quantitative 5'-RACE with molecular barcodes was used to prepare TCR beta libraries. From the authors' description of their analysis: Disease-linked TCR variants were identified with a new computational method built on a probabilistic model of VDJ rearrangement. TCRdb reanalyzed the raw reads on its own, using fastp at Q25 for trimming and MiXCR for clone calling, and kept in-frame beta chains. Rows with one shared CDR3 protein collapse into an entry with the most common genes and DNA. The authors' filters were not applied to this entry. The sample table lists over 200,000 distinct CDR3 sequences, roughly a tenth of them with a count of one. Around a fifth of the sample lies in the top ten.

The source of this sequence is a male donor with ankylosing spondylitis or in good health (not recorded which). The rearranged segments are TRBV6-1 and TRBJ1-5, with 7 central nucleotides matching TRBD1. Material for sequencing was blood, either unsorted or a sorted T cell fraction (not recorded which). The DNA is TGTGCCAGCAGGGAGACCGGGACAGTCGATCAGCCCCAGCATTTT. It codes for CASRETGTVDQPQHF.